This section outlines one T cell receptor beta chain sequence together with its context. Its specificity is unknown. The germline V gene has CDR1 LNHDA and CDR2 SQIVND (reference sequence). Trimming took off 1 base at V and 1 base at J, with 8 bases between the two ends. CDR3 size: 15 residues. The sample comes from a study of OX40 agonist ivuxolimab in advanced cancers. In the study overall: A partial response was reached by three patients: one with hepatocellular carcinoma and two with cutaneous melanoma. General study results and limits: Expanded clones were, on average, more numerous in CD8+ T cells than in CD4+. What antigens the expanded peripheral T cells recognized was never established. Certain nonresponders likewise exhibited a low normalized T-cell clonal expansion.

Profiled with immunoSEQ multiplex PCR; TCRdb holds only in-frame clones, not every one. The table lists about 19,000 clones, about three quarters of them singletons. This chain joins TRBV19 and TRBJ2-1; D possibly corresponds to TRBD1 (5 bases). This sequence originates from an adult with an advanced solid tumor such as melanoma, head and neck, liver or kidney cancer. The sequences come from CD4+ or CD8+ T cells sorted from blood, collected in a trial of the OX40 agonist ivuxolimab. The DNA of the CDR3 is TGTGCCAGTAGTATAGGTCCAGGGTCCTACAATGAGCAGTTCTTC. Residues: CASSIGPGSYNEQFF.